The rows below give T cell receptor beta chains drawn from one sample of a study of blood T cell repertoires in COVID-19. Sequencing was performed with immunoSEQ multiplex PCR; in TCRdb, only in-frame clones are kept and a portion is missing. The sample has about 250,000 clones; 82% are singletons. Sample: PBMCs or T cells enriched from blood (not recorded which). These TCRs come from a man aged 40-49 years who had been exposed to COVID-19. CDR3s include the opening cysteine and the closing phenylalanine or tryptophan. Each record gives: J gene, V gene, D gene, clone size, CDR3 protein, CDR3 DNA. The D gene is left open where the match is weak. Size is omitted from some rows. Given values are once, few, many or a class for expanded clones.

TRBJ1-2	TRBV13	TRBD1	once	CASSFNRGRDGYTF	TGTGCCAGCAGTTTTAACAGGGGGCGGGATGGCTACACCTTC
TRBJ2-1	TRBV19	TRBD2	NA	CARGERELCNEQFF	TGTGCCAGAGGGGAGCGGGAGTTGTGCAATGAGCAGTTCTTC
TRBJ2-3	TRBV6-5	NA	NA	CASSYSSVVGTDTQYF	TGTGCCAGCAGTTACTCGAGCGTCGTGGGCACAGATACGCAGTATTTT
TRBJ1-1	TRBV5-1	NA	NA	CASSASRVENTEAFF	TGCGCCAGCAGCGCCTCCAGGGTAGAGAACACTGAAGCTTTCTTT
TRBJ2-7	TRBV15	NA	NA	CATSRGGAGIPYEQYF	TGTGCCACCAGCAGAGGCGGGGCGGGGATCCCCTACGAGCAGTACTTC
TRBJ1-5	TRBV27	NA	NA	CASSLSRNGNQPQHF	TGTGCCAGCAGTTTATCGCGGAACGGTAATCAGCCCCAGCATTTT
TRBJ1-2	TRBV19	TRBD1	NA	CASNNDRDGAYGYTF	TGTGCCAGTAACAACGACAGGGACGGGGCCTATGGCTACACCTTC
TRBJ2-7	TRBV6-5	TRBD1	once	CASRVGQDSYEQYF	TGTGCCAGCAGGGTGGGACAGGATTCCTACGAGCAGTACTTC
TRBJ2-7	TRBV25-1	NA	NA	CASSELGSIYEQYF	TGTGCCAGCAGTGAATTGGGCAGCATCTACGAGCAGTACTTC
TRBJ2-7	TRBV7-9	TRBD1	once	CASSSAGTETYEQYF	TGTGCCAGCAGCTCCGCCGGGACAGAGACCTACGAGCAGTACTTC
TRBJ1-2	TRBV5-4	TRBD1	NA	CASQGTAGYGYTF	TGTGCCAGCCAAGGGACAGCCGGCTATGGCTACACCTTC
TRBJ1-6	TRBV30	TRBD1	NA	CAWSVDRGRSPLHF	TGTGCCTGGAGTGTGGACAGGGGTAGATCACCCCTCCACTTT
TRBJ1-2	TRBV10-3	TRBD1	NA	CAISEGQGWGYTF	TGTGCCATCAGTGAAGGACAGGGATGGGGCTACACCTTC
TRBJ2-2	TRBV11-2	NA	NA	CASGESDTGELFF	TGTGCCAGCGGAGAATCCGACACCGGGGAGCTGTTTTTT
TRBJ1-2	TRBV5-4	NA	NA	CASSWTENYGYTF	TGTGCCAGCAGCTGGACAGAGAACTATGGCTACACCTTC
TRBJ1-2	TRBV7-9	NA	few	CASSDTEYGYTF	TGTGCCAGCAGCGACACAGAGTATGGCTACACCTTC
TRBJ1-6	TRBV2	TRBD1	NA	CASRPGTVNSPLHF	TGTGCCAGCAGGCCCGGGACAGTGAATTCACCCCTCCACTTT
TRBJ1-6	TRBV2	NA	NA	CASNERVGSPLHF	TGTGCCAGCAATGAGAGGGTGGGATCACCCCTCCACTTT
TRBJ2-7	TRBV19	NA	NA	CASSIMADREDEQYF	TGTGCCAGTAGTATCATGGCCGACAGGGAGGACGAGCAGTACTTC
TRBJ2-7	TRBV6-2/TRBV6-3	NA	NA	CASSFRLVSSYEQYF	TGTGCCAGCAGTTTCAGACTAGTCAGCTCCTACGAGCAGTACTTC
TRBJ1-2	TRBV19	TRBD1	few	CASSDGQVPSNGYTF	TGTGCCAGTAGTGACGGACAGGTCCCCTCAAATGGCTACACCTTC
TRBJ1-1	TRBV3-1/TRBV3-2	TRBD1	NA	CASSHTGATEAFF	TGTGCCAGCAGCCACACAGGGGCCACTGAAGCTTTCTTT
TRBJ2-1	TRBV6-2/TRBV6-3	NA	NA	CASSYGQPAYNEQFF	TGTGCCAGCAGTTATGGTCAACCAGCCTACAATGAGCAGTTCTTC
TRBJ2-7	TRBV4-2	TRBD2	NA	CASSQEAGADYEQYF	TGTGCCAGCAGCCAAGAAGCGGGAGCCGACTACGAGCAGTACTTC
TRBJ2-7	TRBV20-1	NA	NA	CSASPPEGGFGQYF	TGCAGTGCTAGTCCACCGGAGGGGGGGTTCGGGCAGTACTTC
TRBJ1-6	TRBV3-1/TRBV3-2	NA	NA	CASSPRRENSPLHF	TGTGCCAGCAGCCCCCGAAGGGAGAATTCACCCCTCCACTTT
TRBJ2-5	TRBV3-1/TRBV3-2	TRBD1	NA	CASNQGQRRQETQYF	TGTGCCAGCAACCAGGGACAGAGGAGACAAGAGACCCAGTACTTC
TRBJ1-2	TRBV21-1	NA	once	CASSKGGGVFSYGYTF	TGTGCCAGCAGCAAAGGGGGCGGGGTTTTCAGCTATGGCTACACCTTC
TRBJ2-5	TRBV19	NA	NA	CASSISFWQVIPIEGTQYF	TGTGCCAGTAGTATTTCTTTTTGGCAGGTAATCCCGATAGAAGGGACCCAGTACTTC
TRBJ1-5	TRBV30	NA	NA	CAWSVSGSRQPQHF	TGTGCCTGGAGCGTCAGCGGGTCTCGGCAGCCCCAGCATTTT
TRBJ2-7	TRBV3-1/TRBV3-2	NA	NA	CASSQRYEQYF	TGTGCCAGCAGCCAACGCTACGAGCAGTACTTC
TRBJ1-2	TRBV5-1	NA	once	CASSLDEGLYGYTF	TGCGCCAGCAGCTTGGATGAGGGACTCTATGGCTACACCTTC
TRBJ2-1	TRBV6-1	NA	NA	CASSEGEPYNEQFF	TGTGCCAGCAGTGAAGGGGAGCCCTACAATGAGCAGTTCTTC
TRBJ1-5	TRBV18	TRBD1	NA	CASSRGTGGFWHF	TGTGCCAGCTCACGGGGGACAGGGGGGTTTTGGCATTTT
TRBJ2-1	TRBV18	NA	NA	CASSRDTRAEQFF	TGTGCCAGCTCACGAGACACCCGTGCTGAGCAGTTCTTC
TRBJ1-2	TRBV12-3/TRBV12-4	NA	few	CAITRTIVGGYTF	TGTGCCATCACGAGGACAATAGTTGGGGGCTACACCTTC
TRBJ2-7	TRBV7-9	NA	once	CASSSATGSIPRQYF	TGTGCCAGCAGCTCTGCCACAGGGTCCATCCCCAGACAGTACTTC
TRBJ1-1	TRBV5-6	NA	NA	CASSFRSNTEAFF	TGTGCCAGCAGCTTTCGTTCCAACACTGAAGCTTTCTTT
TRBJ2-3	TRBV15	TRBD2	NA	CATSRDIAGGPSDTQYF	TGTGCCACCAGCAGAGATATAGCGGGAGGGCCTTCAGATACGCAGTATTTT
TRBJ1-1	TRBV12-5	TRBD1	NA	CASGLGQGESGTEAFF	TGTGCTAGTGGTTTGGGACAGGGCGAATCGGGCACTGAAGCTTTCTTT
TRBJ1-3	TRBV19	NA	NA	CASSPRRGSGNTIYF	TGTGCCAGTAGTCCCCGAAGGGGCTCTGGAAACACCATATATTTT
TRBJ2-3	TRBV7-2	NA	NA	CASSLGRGPQYF	TGTGCCAGCAGCTTAGGGCGAGGCCCGCAGTATTTT
TRBJ1-2	TRBV5-4	NA	NA	CASSFGVLPQGYGYTF	TGTGCCAGCAGCTTTGGAGTACTCCCCCAGGGGTATGGCTACACCTTC
TRBJ1-1	TRBV11-2	NA	NA	CASKSQQVMNTEAFF	TGTGCCAGCAAATCCCAACAGGTTATGAACACTGAAGCTTTCTTT
TRBJ1-4	TRBV30	NA	NA	CAWMGSSKLFF	TGTGCCTGGATGGGCAGTTCAAAACTGTTTTTT
TRBJ1-5	TRBV28	TRBD1	NA	CASSTGQGRNQPQHF	TGTGCCAGCAGCACGGGACAGGGTAGGAATCAGCCCCAGCATTTT
TRBJ2-1	TRBV2	TRBD2	NA	CASSGAGTSGRAGQFF	TGTGCCAGCAGCGGCGCCGGGACTAGCGGGAGGGCCGGGCAGTTCTTC
TRBJ2-1	TRBV5-1	TRBD2	few	CASSYLAGSNEQFF	TGCGCCAGCAGCTATCTAGCGGGAAGCAATGAGCAGTTCTTC
TRBJ2-7	TRBV5-1	TRBD2	once	CASSWRDLAGGEQYF	TGCGCCAGCAGCTGGCGGGACTTGGCGGGGGGCGAGCAGTACTTC
TRBJ1-6	TRBV30	TRBD1	NA	CAWDTVLDRRGSPLHF	TGTGCCTGGGATACTGTATTGGACAGGAGAGGATCACCCCTCCACTTT
TRBJ1-4	TRBV25-1	NA	NA	CASSESSGFFLTNEKLFF	TGTGCCAGCAGTGAAAGCTCAGGGTTCTTTCTGACTAATGAAAAACTGTTTTTT
TRBJ2-2	TRBV11-2	TRBD2	NA	CASSPYLAGANTGELFF	TGTGCCAGCAGCCCCTACTTAGCGGGAGCGAACACCGGGGAGCTGTTTTTT
TRBJ2-3	TRBV5-1	TRBD2	NA	CASTGGTSTDTQYF	TGCGCCAGCACGGGGGGAACTAGCACAGATACGCAGTATTTT
TRBJ1-5	TRBV18	NA	NA	CASSPDTGSGGQPQHF	TGTGCCAGCTCACCCGATACAGGGTCTGGCGGTCAGCCCCAGCATTTT
TRBJ2-1	TRBV3-1/TRBV3-2	NA	NA	CASSQRVGEQFF	TGTGCCAGCAGCCAGCGGGTAGGTGAGCAGTTCTTC